These 10 T cell receptor beta chains were all obtained from the same sample, sequenced in a study of T cell responses to AZD1222 COVID-19 vaccine. Clones were sequenced by immunoSEQ multiplex PCR, and TCRdb holds only the in-frame ones, with some missing. The table shows about 120,000 clones, with approximately 92% occurring only once. The sample in question was peripheral blood, obtained on day 0 of AZD1222 vaccination. The receptor source for this set is an adult in good health.

The chain links TRBV7-9 to TRBJ2-5; no reliable D call. In germline, CDR1 is SEHNR, CDR2 FQNEAQ (reference sequence). CDR3 length equals 13 residues. The germline V and J ends were trimmed by 2 bases and 1 base, with 5 bases remaining between them. The chain's CDR3 is CASSLLFQETQYF. The CDR3 DNA reads TGTGCCAGCAGCTTACTGTTCCAAGAGACCCAGTACTTC.

This rearrangement joins TRBV2 to TRBJ2-2; tentatively, D is TRBD1 (6 bases). V lost 3 bases and J lost 6, with 32 bases in between. Germline CDR1 SNHLY, CDR2 FYNNEI. The CDR3 has 21 amino acids. DNA for the CDR3: TGTGCCAGCAGTGAGGACAGCCGGGCCCTGGTAGGACTTAGTTTATCCGGGGAGCTGTTTTTT. The encoded protein is CASSEDSRALVGLSLSGELFF.

The chain combines TRBV6-5 with TRBJ1-3; tentative D call: TRBD1 (5 bases). CDR3 length: 15 amino acids. In germline, CDR1 is MNHEY, CDR2 SVGAGI. V lost 7 bases and J lost 4, with 17 bases in between. CDR3 DNA: TGTGCCAGCACAATTAGCGGGGCCCGGGGAAACACCATATATTTT. Translation: CASTISGARGNTIYF.

The V and J genes are TRBV19 and TRBJ1-5; D might be TRBD1 (6 bases). V lost 4 bases and J lost 2, with 24 bases in between. The length of the CDR3 is 19 residues. From germline, CDR1 is LNHDA and CDR2 SQIVND (reference sequence). The CDR3 region is CASSTSGGGESGRNQPQHF. The DNA for the CDR3 is TGTGCCAGTAGTACCTCGGGGGGGGGCGAATCGGGTCGCAATCAGCCCCAGCATTTT.

This chain uses TRBV19 with TRBJ2-1; 7 bases match TRBD1. From germline, CDR1 is LNHDA and CDR2 SQIVND (reference sequence). The CDR3 runs 16 residues. V gave up 5 bases and J gave up 0 bases; unmatched junction bases: 7. In DNA, the CDR3 is TGTGCCAGTAGTCCCTGGGACAGAGGCTCCTACAATGAGCAGTTCTTC. Its protein product is CASSPWDRGSYNEQFF.

This clone was counted between two and nine times. The chain joins TRBV6-2 or TRBV6-3 to TRBJ2-7; D perhaps matches TRBD2 (6 bases). CDR3 length: 14 amino acids. V dropped 0 bases and J dropped 7 bases, with 13 bases sitting between them. Germline V gene sequence: CDR1 MNHEY, CDR2 SVGEGT. This CDR3 reads CASSYSGGLGEQYF. The CDR3 region has the DNA TGTGCCAGCAGTTACTCGGGAGGATTGGGGGAGCAGTACTTC.

This chain uses TRBV14 with TRBJ2-3; 8 nucleotides align to TRBD2. The trim removed 4 bases at V and 3 bases at J, leaving 12 bases unmatched. This CDR3 contains 17 residues. In germline, CDR1 is SGHDN, CDR2 FVKESK. In nucleotides, the CDR3 is TGTGCCAGCAGCCGGTGGCGGGGGGCCGCGGGAACAGATACGCAGTATTTT. Its translation is CASSRWRGAAGTDTQYF.

This rearrangement joins TRBV7-8 to TRBJ1-2, with 7 bases lining up with TRBD1. Trimming took 5 bases from V and 6 from J; bases not matched to a gene: 9. This CDR3 comprises 14 residues. Germline V lookup: CDR1 SGHVS, CDR2 FQNEAQ. In DNA, the CDR3 is TGTGCCAGCAGCGGGCAGACAGGGACGCATGGCTACACCTTC. It codes for CASSGQTGTHGYTF.

This chain uses TRBV7-2 with TRBJ2-3, with 15 bases aligning to TRBD2. V shed 1 base and J 2 bases; nucleotides not matched to a gene: 4. CDR3 length: 18 residues. The germline V gene encodes CDR1 SGHTA and CDR2 FQGNSA. CDR3: CASSLVGTSGGYTDTQYF. DNA of the CDR3: TGTGCCAGCAGCTTAGTAGGGACTAGCGGGGGGTACACAGATACGCAGTATTTT.

The chain joins TRBV19 to TRBJ1-1; possible D gene TRBD1, 6 bases. Trimming shortened V by 2 bases and J by 3 bases, and 19 bases separated the two germline ends. The CDR3 consists of 17 residues. CDR1 LNHDA and CDR2 SQIVND come from the germline V gene (reference sequence). The CDR3 DNA is TGTGCCAGTAGTATATACGGAGGTGGGGACATTGACACTGAAGCTTTCTTT. Its protein is CASSIYGGGDIDTEAFF.